Listed below are T cell receptor beta chains from one sample, sequenced in a study of T cell repertoires in cytomegalovirus infection. Their recognized antigens are unknown. MiXCR, applied by TCRdb to the reads, yields one record per CDR3 protein. Here the sample spans 90,000 to 120,000 distinct CDR3 sequences, around 40% being singletons. Sequenced material: CD8+ T cells from cultured PBMCs, taken from culture after CMV antigen stimulation. The source is a human donor in good health (CMV status not recorded). Some clones in this sample may be carry-over from other donors' samples. The CDR3 runs from the conserved cysteine through the conserved F or W. The D gene is left open where the match is weak. The size entry is marked missing in some rows and otherwise reads once, few, many or a size class.

J gene: TRBJ2-7
V gene: TRBV29-1
D gene: NA
clone size: NA
CDR3 DNA: TGCAGCGTTGGCTCCGGGACACCGTCCTACGAGCAGTACTTC
CDR3 protein: CSVGSGTPSYEQYF

J gene: TRBJ2-7
V gene: TRBV12-3/TRBV12-4
D gene: NA
clone size: NA
CDR3 DNA: TGTGCCAGCAAATTAGGGGGTTCCGAGCAGTACTTC
CDR3 protein: CASKLGGSEQYF

J gene: TRBJ1-6
V gene: TRBV27
D gene: NA
clone size: NA
CDR3 DNA: TGTGCCAGCAGTTACACCGCCGGGGCCCTCCACTTT
CDR3 protein: CASSYTAGALHF

J gene: TRBJ1-2
V gene: TRBV7-2
D gene: TRBD1
clone size: NA
CDR3 DNA: TGTGCCAGCAGCTTACGGCAGGGGGGAGGATATGGCTACACCTTC
CDR3 protein: CASSLRQGGGYGYTF

J gene: TRBJ2-2
V gene: TRBV12-3/TRBV12-4
D gene: NA
clone size: NA
CDR3 DNA: TGTGCCAGCAGACCCCTAGGGAACACCGGGGAGCTGTTTTTT
CDR3 protein: CASRPLGNTGELFF

J gene: TRBJ2-7
V gene: TRBV2
D gene: NA
clone size: few
CDR3 DNA: TGTGCCAGCAGGGGGAGTAGGGACGAGCAGTACTTC
CDR3 protein: CASRGSRDEQYF

J gene: TRBJ1-1
V gene: TRBV7-9
D gene: NA
clone size: NA
CDR3 DNA: TGTGCCAGCAGCTTAGCTGGATTTGAAGCTTTCTTT
CDR3 protein: CASSLAGFEAFF

J gene: TRBJ2-1
V gene: TRBV7-3
D gene: NA
clone size: NA
CDR3 DNA: TGTGCCTCTTTAGGGGACAATGAGCAGTTCTTC
CDR3 protein: CASLGDNEQFF

J gene: TRBJ2-1
V gene: TRBV10-3
D gene: NA
clone size: NA
CDR3 DNA: TGTGCCATCAGTGAACGTGGGACAACCCTATACAATGAGCAGTTCTTC
CDR3 protein: CAISERGTTLYNEQFF

J gene: TRBJ1-2
V gene: TRBV5-4
D gene: TRBD1
clone size: NA
CDR3 DNA: TGTGCCAGCAGAGGACAGGGTTTCCCTCTCTGGTATGGCTACACCTTC
CDR3 protein: CASRGQGFPLWYGYTF

J gene: TRBJ2-1
V gene: TRBV19
D gene: TRBD1
clone size: few
CDR3 DNA: TGTGCCAGTAGTATCGGACAGGGAACCTACAATGAGCAGTTCTTC
CDR3 protein: CASSIGQGTYNEQFF

J gene: TRBJ1-4
V gene: TRBV4-1
D gene: NA
clone size: many
CDR3 DNA: TGCGCCAGCAGCCTCCGTGGGGGGCCTAATGAAAAACTGTTTTTT
CDR3 protein: CASSLRGGPNEKLFF

J gene: TRBJ2-1
V gene: TRBV7-2
D gene: TRBD2
clone size: few
CDR3 DNA: TGTGCCAGTAACCGGGGGGAAAGCTCCTACAATGAGCAGTTCTTC
CDR3 protein: CASNRGESSYNEQFF

J gene: TRBJ1-1
V gene: TRBV12-3/TRBV12-4
D gene: NA
clone size: NA
CDR3 DNA: TGTGCCAGCAGTCAGGGACATATGGGCGCTGAAGCTTTCTTT
CDR3 protein: CASSQGHMGAEAFF

J gene: TRBJ2-3
V gene: TRBV6-1
D gene: NA
clone size: NA
CDR3 DNA: TGTGCCAGCAGTTACCCCAGGTGGCGCGGCACAGATACGCAGTATTTT
CDR3 protein: CASSYPRWRGTDTQYF

J gene: TRBJ2-4
V gene: TRBV27
D gene: TRBD2
clone size: many
CDR3 DNA: TGTGCCAGCAGTTTCACCGGGGGGGTTCTCTTGACCAAAAACATTCAGTACTTC
CDR3 protein: CASSFTGGVLLTKNIQYF

J gene: TRBJ1-2
V gene: TRBV19
D gene: TRBD1
clone size: many
CDR3 DNA: TGTGCCAGTACGACAGGGTCCTATGGCTACACCTTC
CDR3 protein: CASTTGSYGYTF

J gene: TRBJ2-7
V gene: TRBV7-6
D gene: NA
clone size: NA
CDR3 DNA: TGTGCCAGCAGCCATACGAGGGAAGGTTCCTACGAGCAGTACTTC
CDR3 protein: CASSHTREGSYEQYF

J gene: TRBJ1-2
V gene: TRBV7-2
D gene: TRBD1
clone size: few
CDR3 DNA: TGTGCCAGCAGCTATTTACGGACAGGGGGCGACTATGGCTACACCTTC
CDR3 protein: CASSYLRTGGDYGYTF

J gene: TRBJ2-7
V gene: TRBV27
D gene: TRBD2
clone size: many
CDR3 DNA: TGTGCCAGCAGTTGGGCTAGCGGGGCTTACGAGCAGTACTTC
CDR3 protein: CASSWASGAYEQYF

J gene: TRBJ2-1
V gene: TRBV28
D gene: NA
clone size: NA
CDR3 DNA: TGTGCCAGCAGTTATGCCCGTGGGGCTGTAGTCTCCTACAATGAGCAGTTCTTC
CDR3 protein: CASSYARGAVVSYNEQFF

J gene: TRBJ2-5
V gene: TRBV28
D gene: TRBD2
clone size: few
CDR3 DNA: TGTGCCAGCAACGGACTAGCGGGACTCTACCAAGAGACCCAGTACTTC
CDR3 protein: CASNGLAGLYQETQYF

J gene: TRBJ2-5
V gene: TRBV27
D gene: NA
clone size: NA
CDR3 DNA: TGTGCCAGCAGTCCCCTTCGACAGTTACAAGAGACCCAGTACTTC
CDR3 protein: CASSPLRQLQETQYF

J gene: TRBJ2-7
V gene: TRBV7-8
D gene: NA
clone size: once
CDR3 DNA: TGTGCCAGCAGCTTAGGGGGCCCGAGCTCCTACGAGCAGTACTTC
CDR3 protein: CASSLGGPSSYEQYF

J gene: TRBJ2-3
V gene: TRBV6-5
D gene: NA
clone size: few
CDR3 DNA: TGTGCCAGCAGTTACAACGGGGGGCGACCTAGCACAGATACGCAGTATTTT
CDR3 protein: CASSYNGGRPSTDTQYF

J gene: TRBJ1-6
V gene: TRBV27
D gene: NA
clone size: NA
CDR3 DNA: TGTGCCAGCAGTTTATCTTCAAGGTCACCCCTCCACTTT
CDR3 protein: CASSLSSRSPLHF

J gene: TRBJ1-3
V gene: TRBV19
D gene: NA
clone size: NA
CDR3 DNA: TGTGCCAGTAGTATCAACGGAAACACCATATATTTT
CDR3 protein: CASSINGNTIYF

J gene: TRBJ2-1
V gene: TRBV7-3
D gene: NA
clone size: few
CDR3 DNA: TGTGCCAGCAGCCCCGGGGCGGGGGCCAACTACAATGAGCAGTTCTTC
CDR3 protein: CASSPGAGANYNEQFF

J gene: TRBJ2-1
V gene: TRBV6-1
D gene: NA
clone size: NA
CDR3 DNA: TGTGCCAGCAGTGAATTTTTAACCTACAATGAGCAGTTCTTC
CDR3 protein: CASSEFLTYNEQFF

J gene: TRBJ1-1
V gene: TRBV7-8
D gene: TRBD1
clone size: once
CDR3 DNA: TGTGCCACCCGGACAGGGGGGAACACTGAAGCTTTCTTT
CDR3 protein: CATRTGGNTEAFF

J gene: TRBJ2-3
V gene: TRBV12-3/TRBV12-4
D gene: NA
clone size: many
CDR3 DNA: TGTGCCAGCAGCCGGACGGGAAACACAGATACGCAGTATTTT
CDR3 protein: CASSRTGNTDTQYF

J gene: TRBJ2-7
V gene: TRBV28
D gene: NA
clone size: NA
CDR3 DNA: TGTGCCAGCAGTTCCCCCCGCAGGGCGTATTCCTACGAGCAGTACTTC
CDR3 protein: CASSSPRRAYSYEQYF

J gene: TRBJ1-1
V gene: TRBV20-1
D gene: NA
clone size: NA
CDR3 DNA: TGCAGTGCTACGGACACGGAGAACACTGAAGCTTTCTTT
CDR3 protein: CSATDTENTEAFF

J gene: TRBJ2-3
V gene: TRBV19
D gene: TRBD2
clone size: NA
CDR3 DNA: TGTGCCAGTCGGGGGGGAGGCACAGATACGCAGTATTTT
CDR3 protein: CASRGGGTDTQYF

J gene: TRBJ2-3
V gene: TRBV12-5
D gene: NA
clone size: NA
CDR3 DNA: TGTGCTAGTGGTTTTCGGGGAGATACGCAGTATTTT
CDR3 protein: CASGFRGDTQYF